This T cell receptor beta chain was sequenced for a study of cytomegalovirus exposure and HLA in healthy donors. Study at large: The study's early data release held about 85 million unique TCRs from HLA-typed donors. Study outcomes and limitations: Specificity of three CMV-associated chains for CMV antigens was verified in vitro. Researchers left out some V segments, among them TRBV6-2 and TRBV6-3, as indistinguishable. The classifier reportedly diagnosed cytomegalovirus status with high specificity and sensitivity.

Concerning this clone: The antigen remains undetermined.

In the PCR, 60 Vbeta and 13 Jbeta primers were used. Libraries were prepared by immunoSEQ multiplex PCR; TCRdb keeps only in-frame clonotypes and omits some of them. The table has some 160,000 clones, 70% to 85% seen once; the top ten hold approximately 1.6%. Trimming stripped 8 bases from V and 6 bases from J, with 17 bases between. CDR3 length equals 14 residues. Germline CDR1 reads MNHEY; CDR2 reads SMNVEV (reference sequence). The rearrangement links TRBV27 to TRBJ2-1; tentative D call: TRBD1 (6 bases). This clonotype was obtained from a woman younger than 45 in good health and CMV-seronegative. Sequenced material: PBMCs. The CDR3 DNA follows: TGTGCCAGCCGGGGCCACGGACAGCTCAATGAGCAGTTCTTC. This encodes CASRGHGQLNEQFF.